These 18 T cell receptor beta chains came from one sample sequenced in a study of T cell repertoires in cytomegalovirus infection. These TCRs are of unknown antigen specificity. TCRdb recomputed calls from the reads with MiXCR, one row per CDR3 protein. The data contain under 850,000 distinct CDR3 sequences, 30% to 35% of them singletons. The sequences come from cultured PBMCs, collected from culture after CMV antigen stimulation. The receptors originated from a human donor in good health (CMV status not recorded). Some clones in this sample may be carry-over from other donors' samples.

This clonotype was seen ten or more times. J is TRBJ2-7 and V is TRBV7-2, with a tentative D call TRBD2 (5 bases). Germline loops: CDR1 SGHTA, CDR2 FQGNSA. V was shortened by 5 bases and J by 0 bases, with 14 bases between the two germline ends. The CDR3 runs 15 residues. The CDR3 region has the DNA TGTGCCAGCAGCCCCGCGGGTCCCAGCTCCTACGAGCAGTACTTC. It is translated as CASSPAGPSSYEQYF.

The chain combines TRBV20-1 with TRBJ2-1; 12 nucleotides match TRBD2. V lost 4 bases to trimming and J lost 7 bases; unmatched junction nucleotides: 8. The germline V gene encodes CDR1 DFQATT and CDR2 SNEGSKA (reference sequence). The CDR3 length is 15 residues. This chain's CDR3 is CSATRLAGVGNEQFF. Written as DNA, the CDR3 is TGCAGTGCTACTAGACTAGCGGGAGTAGGGAATGAGCAGTTCTTC.

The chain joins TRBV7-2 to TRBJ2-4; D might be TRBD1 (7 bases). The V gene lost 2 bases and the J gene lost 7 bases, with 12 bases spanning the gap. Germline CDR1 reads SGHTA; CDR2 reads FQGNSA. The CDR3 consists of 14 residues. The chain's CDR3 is CASSLQGGMNIQYF. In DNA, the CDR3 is TGTGCCAGCAGCTTACAGGGGGGAATGAACATTCAGTACTTC. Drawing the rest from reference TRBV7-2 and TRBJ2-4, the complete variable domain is GAGVSQSPSNKVTEKGKDVELRCDPISGHTALYWYRQSLGQGLEFLIYFQGNSAPDKSGLPSDRFSAERTGGSVSTLTIQRTQQEDSAVYLCASSLQGGMNIQYFGAGTRLSVL.

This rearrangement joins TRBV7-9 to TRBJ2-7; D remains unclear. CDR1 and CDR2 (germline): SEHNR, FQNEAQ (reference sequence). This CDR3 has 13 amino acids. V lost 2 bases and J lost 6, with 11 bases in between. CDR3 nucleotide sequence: TGTGCCAGCAGCTTACTCTCCTCCCCCGAGCAGTACTTC. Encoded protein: CASSLLSSPEQYF. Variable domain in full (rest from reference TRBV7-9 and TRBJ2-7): DTGVSQNPRHKITKRGQNVTFRCDPISEHNRLYWYRQTLGQGPEFLTYFQNEAQLEKSRLLSDRFSAERPKGSFSTLEIQRTEQGDSAMYLCASSLLSSPEQYFGPGTRLTVT.

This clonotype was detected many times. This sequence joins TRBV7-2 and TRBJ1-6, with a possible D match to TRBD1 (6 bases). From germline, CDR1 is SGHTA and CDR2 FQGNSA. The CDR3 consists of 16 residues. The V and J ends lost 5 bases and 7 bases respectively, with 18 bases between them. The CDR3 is CASSLLGGLRNSPLHF. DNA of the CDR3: TGTGCCAGCAGCCTACTGGGGGGGCTGAGAAATTCACCCCTCCACTTT.

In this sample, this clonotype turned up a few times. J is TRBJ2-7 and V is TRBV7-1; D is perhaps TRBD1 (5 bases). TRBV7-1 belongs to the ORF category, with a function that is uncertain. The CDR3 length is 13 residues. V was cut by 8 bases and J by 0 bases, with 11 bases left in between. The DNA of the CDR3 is TGTGCCAGCGGTCCACAGGCCTCCTACGAGCAGTACTTC. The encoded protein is CASGPQASYEQYF.

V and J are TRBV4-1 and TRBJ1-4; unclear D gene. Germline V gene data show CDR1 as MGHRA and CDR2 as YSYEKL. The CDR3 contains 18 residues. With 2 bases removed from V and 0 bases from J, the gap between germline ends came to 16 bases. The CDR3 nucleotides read TGCGCCAGCAGCCAATTCATAGCGAGTATTGCAACTAATGAAAAACTGTTTTTT. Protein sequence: CASSQFIASIATNEKLFF.

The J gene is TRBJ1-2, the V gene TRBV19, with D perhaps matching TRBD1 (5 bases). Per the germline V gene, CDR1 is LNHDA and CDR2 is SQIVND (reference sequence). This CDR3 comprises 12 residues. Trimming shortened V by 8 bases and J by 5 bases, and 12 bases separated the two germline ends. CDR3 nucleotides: TGTGCCAGTCGGGACGGCCCTTATGGCTACACCTTC. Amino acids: CASRDGPYGYTF.

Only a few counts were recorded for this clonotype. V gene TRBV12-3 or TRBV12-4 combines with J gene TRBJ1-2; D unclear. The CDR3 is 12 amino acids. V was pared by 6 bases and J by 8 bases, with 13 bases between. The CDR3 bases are TGTGCCAGCAGCCATACTGACAACGGCTACACCTTC. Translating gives CASSHTDNGYTF.

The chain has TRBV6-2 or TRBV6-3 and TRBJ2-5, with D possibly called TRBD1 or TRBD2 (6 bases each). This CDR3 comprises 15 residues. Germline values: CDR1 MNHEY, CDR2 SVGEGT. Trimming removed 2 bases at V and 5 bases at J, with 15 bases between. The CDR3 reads CASSYPGASGETQYF. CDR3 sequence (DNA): TGTGCCAGCAGTTACCCGGGGGCCTCCGGGGAGACCCAGTACTTC.

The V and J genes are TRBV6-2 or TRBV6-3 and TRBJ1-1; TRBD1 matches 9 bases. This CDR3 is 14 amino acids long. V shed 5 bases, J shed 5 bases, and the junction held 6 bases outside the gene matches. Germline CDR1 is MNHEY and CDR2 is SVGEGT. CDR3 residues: CASSRGTGSTEAFF. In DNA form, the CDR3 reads TGTGCCAGCAGTAGGGGGACAGGGTCGACTGAAGCTTTCTTT.

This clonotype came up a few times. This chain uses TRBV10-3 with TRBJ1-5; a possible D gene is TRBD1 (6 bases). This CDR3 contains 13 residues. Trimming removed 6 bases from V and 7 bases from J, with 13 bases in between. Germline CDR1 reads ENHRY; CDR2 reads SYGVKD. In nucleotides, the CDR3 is TGTGCCATCAGAGAACCAGGGGAGCAGCCCCAGCATTTT. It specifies CAIREPGEQPQHF.

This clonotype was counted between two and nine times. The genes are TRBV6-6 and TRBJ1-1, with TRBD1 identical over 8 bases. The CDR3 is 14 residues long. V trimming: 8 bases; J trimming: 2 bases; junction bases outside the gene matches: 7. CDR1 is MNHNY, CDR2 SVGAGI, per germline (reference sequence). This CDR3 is CASPDREFNTEAFF. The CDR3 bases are TGTGCCAGCCCGGACAGGGAATTCAACACTGAAGCTTTCTTT.

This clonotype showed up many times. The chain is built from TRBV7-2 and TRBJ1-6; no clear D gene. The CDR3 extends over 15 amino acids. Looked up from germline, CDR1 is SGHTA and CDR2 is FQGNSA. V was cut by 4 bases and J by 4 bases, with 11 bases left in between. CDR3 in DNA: TGTGCCAGCAGCTCGAGGGCCCAGTATAATTCACCCCTCCACTTT. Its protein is CASSSRAQYNSPLHF.

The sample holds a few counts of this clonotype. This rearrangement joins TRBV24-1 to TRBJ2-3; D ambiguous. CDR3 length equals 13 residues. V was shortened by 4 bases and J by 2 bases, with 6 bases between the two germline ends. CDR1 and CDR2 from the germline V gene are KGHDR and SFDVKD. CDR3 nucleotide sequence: TGTGCCACCAGTGAATCGGACACAGATACGCAGTATTTT. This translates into CATSESDTDTQYF.

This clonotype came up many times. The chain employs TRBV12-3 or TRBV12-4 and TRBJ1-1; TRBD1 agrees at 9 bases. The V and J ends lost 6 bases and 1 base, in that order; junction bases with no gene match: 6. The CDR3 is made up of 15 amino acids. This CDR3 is CASRPSTGGNTEAFF. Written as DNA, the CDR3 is TGTGCCAGCAGGCCTTCGACAGGGGGGAACACTGAAGCTTTCTTT.

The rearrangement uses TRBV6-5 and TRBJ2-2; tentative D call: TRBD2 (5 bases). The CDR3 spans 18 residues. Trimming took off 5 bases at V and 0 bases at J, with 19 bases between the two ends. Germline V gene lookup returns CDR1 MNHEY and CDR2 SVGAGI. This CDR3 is CASSPRLRRIANTGELFF. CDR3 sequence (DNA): TGTGCCAGCAGTCCACGCCTTAGGAGGATCGCGAACACCGGGGAGCTGTTTTTT.

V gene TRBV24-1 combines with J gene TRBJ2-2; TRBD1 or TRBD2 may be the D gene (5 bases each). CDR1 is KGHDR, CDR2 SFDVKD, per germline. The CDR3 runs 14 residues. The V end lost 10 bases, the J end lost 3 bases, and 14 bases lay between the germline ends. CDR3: CATSRDGYTGELFF. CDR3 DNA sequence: TGTGCCACAAGCCGGGACGGATACACCGGGGAGCTGTTTTTT.